The next 28 T cell receptor beta chains were all read from a single sample in a study of T cells after posttransplantation cyclophosphamide. Cyclophosphamide on days +3 and +4 followed busulfan-fludarabine conditioning and a marrow graft. TCRdb's copy holds only in-frame clones and misses some; the assay was immunoSEQ multiplex PCR. The table shows 6,000 to 7,500 clones, with more than 90% occurring only once. The specimen was CD8+ T cells sorted from blood, collected after allogeneic stem cell transplant with posttransplant cyclophosphamide. These receptor sequences come from a male patient in his sixties or seventies who received an allogeneic stem cell transplant from a related donor and was CMV-positive. The graft donor may be the source of some T cells.

This chain joins TRBV7-2 and TRBJ1-2; the D gene is possibly TRBD1 (5 bases). V was shortened by 2 bases and J by 2 bases, with 9 bases between the two germline ends. The CDR3 sequence is 14 residues long. Germline CDR1 and CDR2: SGHTA and FQGNSA. CDR3 protein: CASSLWGSNYGYTF. The DNA for the CDR3 is TGTGCCAGCAGCTTATGGGGCAGCAACTATGGCTACACCTTC.

The CDR3 protein is CASSISRQSSYEQYF. CDR3 sequence (DNA): TGTGCCAGTAGTATTTCTCGACAGAGCTCCTACGAGCAGTACTTC. This rearrangement joins TRBV19 to TRBJ2-7, with a tentative D call TRBD1 (5 bases). In germline, CDR1 is LNHDA, CDR2 SQIVND (reference sequence). There are 15 residues in the CDR3. V was cut by 3 bases and J by 0 bases, with 12 bases left in between.

V is TRBV1 and J is TRBJ2-3; TRBD2, the D gene given by the table, was not confirmed from the DNA. TRBV1 is a known pseudogene. The CDR3 has 14 residues. CDR3 bases: TGCACCAGCCCTAGCGGGGCCCCCACAGATACGCAGTATTTT. Protein sequence: CTSPSGAPTDTQYF.

J is TRBJ1-2 and V is TRBV27; 8 bases fit TRBD1. The CDR3 covers 14 residues. V lost 6 bases and J lost 0; bases outside the gene matches: 3. The germline CDR1 and CDR2 sequences are MNHEY and SMNVEV (reference sequence). The CDR3: CASRDRDPNYGYTF. CDR3 DNA sequence: TGTGCCAGCAGGGACAGGGATCCTAACTATGGCTACACCTTC.

The CDR3 bases are TGTGCCAGCAGTTACAATAACTATGGCTACACCTTC. Translated: CASSYNNYGYTF. The gene calls are TRBV28 and TRBJ1-2, with D unclear. CDR3 length: 12 residues. V shed 4 bases and J shed 1 base, with 4 bases lying between them. The germline CDR1 and CDR2 sequences are MDHEN and SYDVKM.

The chain links TRBV19 to TRBJ1-1; D uncertain. The germline CDR1 and CDR2 sequences are LNHDA and SQIVND (reference sequence). This CDR3 is 14 amino acids long. V gave up 5 bases and J gave up 0 bases, with 10 bases separating them. The CDR3 region has the DNA TGTGCCAGTAGTGAGAGGGTGGTGAACACTGAAGCTTTCTTT. Translating gives CASSERVVNTEAFF.

V gene TRBV12-5 combines with J gene TRBJ2-7; a weak D match, TRBD2 (5 bases). From germline, CDR1 is LGHNT and CDR2 FRNRAP. The CDR3 has 15 amino acids. V dropped 0 bases and J dropped 0 bases, with 9 bases sitting between them. For the CDR3, the DNA is TGTGCTAGTGGTTTGGTAATCAGCGGCTCCTACGAGCAGTACTTC. Translation gives CASGLVISGSYEQYF.

The chain joins TRBV11-2 to TRBJ2-3; 10 nucleotides agree with TRBD2. The CDR3 spans 13 residues. Germline V lookup: CDR1 SGHAT, CDR2 FQNNGV. With 11 bases clipped from V and 1 base from J, the junction kept 3 bases outside the gene matches. CDR3 residues: CAAGTSGTDTQYF. The CDR3 DNA follows: TGTGCCGCGGGGACTAGCGGCACAGATACGCAGTATTTT.

This clone has only one observation. At one end the junction does not follow the germline gene, possibly because of a read error. This specimen includes other DNA sequences encoding the same CDR3. The V gene is TRBV6-5, the J gene TRBJ1-6, with TRBD1 as a possible D gene (6 bases). The germline V gene has CDR1 MNHEY and CDR2 SVGAGI. CDR3 length: 15 residues. This chain's CDR3 is CASSYTGQTNSPLHF. In nucleotides, the CDR3 is TGTGCCAGCAGTTACACTGGACAGACCAATTCCCCCCTCCACTTT.

This clone has only one observation. This chain uses TRBV28 with TRBJ1-1; D call uncertain. Germline assignment: CDR1 MDHEN and CDR2 SYDVKM. The CDR3 consists of 14 residues. V lost 3 bases and J 1 base, leaving 9 bases between the germline ends. The CDR3, as DNA: TGTGCCAGCAGTTTCATGGGAGCGAACACTGAAGCTTTCTTT. It is translated as CASSFMGANTEAFF.

The V call is TRBV6-1, the J call TRBJ1-6; 9 bases fit TRBD1. This CDR3 spans 15 amino acids. Germline CDR1 MNHNS, CDR2 SASEGT. The ends lost 10 bases at V and 9 bases at J; junction bases unmatched: 13. CDR3 amino acids: CATLEETGGISPLHF. The DNA for the CDR3 is TGTGCCACCTTGGAGGAGACAGGGGGAATTTCACCCCTCCACTTT.

Worth noting for this clone: An end of the junction differs from the germline gene, which may be a read error. The V call is TRBV15, the J call TRBJ1-1; possible D gene TRBD1, 5 bases. The germline CDR1 and CDR2 sequences are LNHNV and YYDKDF (reference sequence). The CDR3 is 15 amino acids. CDR3 protein: CATSGDEGARTEAFF. CDR3 in DNA: TGTGCCACCAGCGGAGATGAAGGGGCCCGCACTGAAGCTTTCTTT.

The rearrangement uses TRBV5-6 and TRBJ2-2, with D unresolved. V lost 0 bases and J lost 10, with 4 bases in between. The length of the CDR3 is 11 residues. Germline V gene lookup returns CDR1 SGHDT and CDR2 YYEEEE. Here the CDR3 DNA reads TGTGCCAGCAGCTTGGTATCGGAGCTGTTTTTT. This encodes CASSLVSELFF.

The rearrangement links TRBV11-2 to TRBJ1-6, with TRBD1 matching over 7 bases. CDR1 is SGHAT, CDR2 FQNNGV, per germline. The CDR3 is made up of 17 amino acids. The ends lost 0 bases at V and 9 bases at J; junction bases unmatched: 11. The CDR3 loop reads CASSLDPWRGLGSPLHF. The CDR3 DNA is TGTGCCAGCAGCTTAGATCCCTGGAGGGGGCTGGGTTCACCCCTCCACTTT.

A single count supports this clone. CDR3 protein: CASSLLGQGVYNSPLHF. The DNA of the CDR3 is TGTGCCAGCAGTTTACTGGGGCAGGGGGTCTATAATTCACCCCTCCACTTT. The chain carries TRBV27 and TRBJ1-6; 7 bases agree with TRBD1. With 2 bases clipped from V and 3 bases from J, the junction kept 7 bases outside the gene matches. The CDR3 covers 17 residues. Per the germline V gene, CDR1 is MNHEY and CDR2 is SMNVEV (reference sequence).

This sequence joins TRBV7-9 and TRBJ1-6; TRBD1 might be the D (5 bases). The CDR3 spans 16 residues. V lost 0 bases and J lost 6, with 12 bases in between. Germline CDR1 SEHNR, CDR2 FQNEAQ (reference sequence). CDR3 in DNA: TGTGCCAGCAGCTTAGCTTCCGGGGGGTCTAATTCACCCCTCCACTTT. Its translation: CASSLASGGSNSPLHF.

The J gene is TRBJ1-1, the V gene TRBV6-6; a weak D match, TRBD1 (5 bases). V gave up 2 bases and J gave up 1 base, with 11 bases separating them. This CDR3 has 15 residues. Germline lookup yields CDR1 MNHNY and CDR2 SVGAGI (reference sequence). This chain's CDR3 is CASSYRGQGNTEAFF. CDR3 bases: TGTGCCAGCAGTTACCGTGGCCAGGGGAACACTGAAGCTTTCTTT.

The genes are TRBV5-1 and TRBJ2-1, with D hard to call. The CDR3 spans 14 residues. Germline CDR1 SGHRS, CDR2 YFSETQ. Trimming shortened V by 2 bases and J by 2 bases, and 8 bases separated the two germline ends. The CDR3: CASSLSGAYNEQFF. The CDR3, as DNA: TGCGCCAGCAGCTTAAGTGGAGCCTACAATGAGCAGTTCTTC.

The chain recombines TRBV9 with TRBJ2-3; 11 nucleotides match TRBD2. The CDR3 length is 20 residues. V trimming: 4 bases; J trimming: 0 bases; junction bases outside the gene matches: 16. CDR1 is SGDLS, CDR2 YYNGEE, per germline. CDR3 loop: CASSPGAGLAGGTSTDTQYF. The CDR3 DNA reads TGTGCCAGCAGCCCAGGGGCGGGTCTAGCGGGGGGAACCAGCACAGATACGCAGTATTTT.

The chain combines TRBV7-2 with TRBJ1-5; the D is unclear. Trimming took off 1 base at V and 1 base at J, with 8 bases between the two ends. Germline assignment: CDR1 SGHTA and CDR2 FQGNSA. This CDR3 has 15 amino acids. Here the CDR3 reads CASSLVSGSNQPQHF. CDR3 bases: TGTGCCAGCAGCTTAGTGTCGGGAAGCAATCAGCCCCAGCATTTT.

This chain links TRBV28 with TRBJ2-5; TRBD2 is a possible D gene (6 bases). V lost 5 bases to trimming and J lost 2 bases, with 12 bases between them. The CDR3 contains 14 residues. Germline assignment: CDR1 MDHEN and CDR2 SYDVKM. DNA of the CDR3: TGTGCCAGCAGTGGGCACGGGGGTCAAGAGACCCAGTACTTC. Translating gives CASSGHGGQETQYF.

The rearrangement uses TRBV9 and TRBJ1-1, with D tentatively TRBD1 (6 bases). Between the trimmed V and J ends, which lost 0 bases and 3 bases, there was a span of 12 bases. This CDR3 contains 15 residues. Germline V CDR1 and CDR2: SGDLS, YYNGEE. The CDR3 bases are TGTGCCAGCAGCGTAGAGGGCGGGGGCTACACTGAAGCTTTCTTT. Translation gives CASSVEGGGYTEAFF.

This chain uses TRBV4-3 with TRBJ1-3; no firm D call. V lost 0 bases, J lost 0 bases, and 6 bases lay in between. Germline assignment: CDR1 LGHNA and CDR2 YSLEER. This CDR3 has 15 amino acids. The CDR3 sequence: CASSQDYPSGNTIYF. The CDR3 DNA reads TGCGCCAGCAGCCAAGACTACCCCTCTGGAAACACCATATATTTT.

This chain uses TRBV28 with TRBJ1-2, with 8 bases aligning to TRBD1. The CDR3 is 13 residues long. The germline V gene encodes CDR1 MDHEN and CDR2 SYDVKM. Trimming took 3 bases from V and 4 from J; bases not matched to a gene: 1. The CDR3 spells CASSFTGGYGYTF. DNA of the CDR3: TGTGCCAGCAGTTTCACAGGGGGCTATGGCTACACCTTC.

CDR3 nucleotide sequence: TGCAGCGTTGAAAGCGGGGGTGGCACCGGGGAGCTGTTTTTT. As protein: CSVESGGGTGELFF. V usage is TRBV29-1 and J usage is TRBJ2-2, with 8 nucleotides matching TRBD2. This CDR3 comprises 14 residues. The ends lost 2 bases at V and 4 bases at J; junction bases unmatched: 3. The V gene's germline CDR1 is SQVTM and CDR2 ANQGSEA.

This sequence joins TRBV6-1 and TRBJ1-2, with D perhaps TRBD1 (5 bases). Germline V gives CDR1 MNHNS, CDR2 SASEGT. The V end was cut by 0 bases, the J end by 6 bases, with 14 bases between. This CDR3 has 15 residues. The CDR3 loop is CASSEAAGYWDGYTF. Here the CDR3 DNA reads TGTGCCAGCAGTGAAGCGGCAGGGTATTGGGATGGCTACACCTTC.

The chain is built from TRBV6-5 and TRBJ1-2; TRBD1 matches 8 bases. V lost 8 bases and J lost 8; bases outside the gene matches: 10. Germline V gene lookup returns CDR1 MNHEY and CDR2 SVGAGI. CDR3 length equals 13 residues. CDR3 sequence reads: CASGPQGAGGYTF. DNA for the CDR3: TGTGCCAGCGGACCCCAGGGGGCCGGAGGCTACACCTTC.

This clone was seen a few times. The chain links TRBV19 to TRBJ1-1; the D gene is possibly TRBD1 (5 bases). Per the germline V gene, CDR1 is LNHDA and CDR2 is SQIVND (reference sequence). CDR3 length: 14 amino acids. V lost 8 bases, J lost 2 bases, and 15 bases lay in between. CDR3 loop: CASRWGRSNTEAFF. CDR3 coding DNA: TGTGCCAGTCGGTGGGGCAGGTCCAACACTGAAGCTTTCTTT. The full variable domain, with the rest looked up from reference TRBV19 and TRBJ1-1, is DGGITQSPKYLFRKEGQNVTLSCEQNLNHDAMYWYRQDPGQGLRLIYYSQIVNDFQKGDIAEGYSVSREKKESFPLTVTSAQKNPTAFYLCASRWGRSNTEAFFGQGTRLTVV.